The 8 T cell receptor beta chains in this list originate from one sample, sequenced in a study of a mutant IDH1 vaccine in newly diagnosed glioma. Time point: baseline, week 1 (first vaccination visit). Documented treatment: pre-vaccination baseline after standard-of-care therapy. The table came from immunoSEQ multiplex PCR; TCRdb's copy has only in-frame clones and leaves some out. The sample includes roughly 38,000 clones, approximately 78% of them seen just once. This sample comprised PBMCs, obtained from a glioma patient treated with radiotherapy, temozolomide or both. All receptors derive from a man aged 35 to 55 with glioma. Some clones in this sample may be carry-over from other donors' samples.

The V gene is TRBV29-1, the J gene TRBJ1-2; D may be TRBD1 (6 bases). CDR1 and CDR2 from the germline V gene are SQVTM and ANQGSEA. The V end was cut by 3 bases, the J end by 6 bases, with 14 bases between. This CDR3 comprises 13 residues. Written as DNA, the CDR3 is TGCAGCGTTGACAGGGGTGATCTGGATGGCTACACCTTC. Amino acid sequence: CSVDRGDLDGYTF.

This chain joins TRBV5-6 and TRBJ2-7, with TRBD1 matching 8 bases. The CDR3 is 14 amino acids. J lost 4 bases, V lost 3 bases, and 6 bases had no gene match. CDR1 is SGHDT and CDR2 is YYEEEE in the germline V gene. In nucleotides, the CDR3 is TGTGCCAGCAGCTGGACAGGGACTGAGTACGAGCAGTACTTC. Translated: CASSWTGTEYEQYF.

The chain carries TRBV4-3 and TRBJ1-2, with D uncertain. The CDR3 covers 15 residues. Germline assignment: CDR1 LGHNA and CDR2 YSLEER. Trimming left V 1 base short and J 3 bases short, with 12 bases between. The CDR3 loop reads CASSQGVETYYGYTF. In DNA, the CDR3 is TGCGCCAGCAGCCAAGGGGTAGAGACCTACTATGGCTACACCTTC.

V usage is TRBV10-2 and J usage is TRBJ1-1; D not certain. CDR3 length equals 13 residues. Germline CDR1 and CDR2: WSHSY and SAAADI. Trimming took off 7 bases at V and 4 bases at J, with 13 bases between the two ends. CDR3 bases: TGCGCCAGCAACCTGGCCAGGCTCACTGAAGCTTTCTTT. This sequence encodes CASNLARLTEAFF.

This clone showed up just once. The genes are TRBV6-6 and TRBJ1-2; 8 nucleotides match TRBD1. With 5 bases clipped from V and 9 bases from J, the junction kept 11 bases outside the gene matches. The V gene's germline CDR1 is MNHNY and CDR2 SVGAGI (reference sequence). The CDR3 length is 14 residues. CDR3 sequence reads: CASSRPGTGWSYTF. In DNA, the CDR3 is TGTGCCAGCAGTCGTCCCGGGACAGGATGGAGCTACACCTTC.

This chain's CDR3 is CASSPRAYEQYF. CDR3 nucleotides: TGTGCCAGCAGCCCCAGGGCCTACGAGCAGTACTTC. J is TRBJ2-7 and V is TRBV6-5, with D possibly TRBD1 on 5 matching bases. Trimming took 6 bases from V and 2 from J, leaving 8 bases between them. The germline CDR1 and CDR2 sequences are MNHEY and SVGAGI. The CDR3 consists of 12 residues.

The CDR3 region has the DNA TGTGCCAGCAGGATACGGAGGGAAAAACTGTTTTTT. It is translated as CASRIRREKLFF. V usage is TRBV6-4 and J usage is TRBJ1-4; unclear D gene. Trimming took 6 bases from V and 8 from J, leaving 10 bases between them. This CDR3 has 12 amino acids. CDR1 is MRHNA and CDR2 is SNTAGT in the germline V gene.

This clone occurred once. V usage is TRBV11-1 and J usage is TRBJ2-2, with D unclear. V was pared by 5 bases and J by 0 bases, with 13 bases between. The V gene's germline CDR1 is SGHAT and CDR2 FQDESV (reference sequence). The CDR3 consists of 16 residues. The CDR3 spells CASSPVPISNTGELFF. The CDR3 DNA reads TGTGCCAGCAGCCCCGTCCCAATTTCGAACACCGGGGAGCTGTTTTTT.